The 31 T cell receptor beta chains presented below share a single source sample, sequenced in a study of shared clonotypes between healthy human individuals. Sequenced by immunoSEQ multiplex PCR; TCRdb stores in-frame clones only, minus some. The table records more than 850,000 clones, approximately 78% of them present only once. The sequenced sample was memory CD4+ T cells from PBMCs. Subset: CD45RA-negative fraction. All receptors derive from a man younger than 35 in good health. Some clones in this sample may be carry-over from other donors' samples.

This chain uses TRBV7-7 with TRBJ2-5; 8 bases match TRBD1. Trimming at V came to 3 bases and at J to 2 bases, leaving 2 bases not matched to a gene. The CDR3 spans 14 residues. CDR1 is SSHAT, CDR2 FNYEAQ, per germline (reference sequence). The CDR3 region is CASSFNRGQETQYF. The DNA of the CDR3 is TGTGCCAGCAGCTTTAACAGGGGGCAAGAGACCCAGTACTTC. The full variable domain, in which reference TRBV7-7 and TRBJ2-5 provide the parts outside the CDR3, is GAGVSQSPRYKVTKRGQDVTLRCDPISSHATLYWYQQALGQGPEFLTYFNYEAQPDKSGLPSDRFSAERPEGSISTLTIQRTEQRDSAMYRCASSFNRGQETQYFGPGTRLLVL.

This clone was counted between two and nine times. The gene calls are TRBV9 and TRBJ2-1, with D hard to call. CDR1 SGDLS and CDR2 YYNGEE come from the germline V gene. CDR3 length: 14 amino acids. The ends were cut back, 0 bases at V and 7 bases at J, with 11 bases in the middle. The DNA for the CDR3 is TGTGCCAGCAGCGTAGGAGGTAGCTCGAATGAGCAGTTCTTC. Translation gives CASSVGGSSNEQFF.

This chain connects TRBV28 to TRBJ2-7; 7 nucleotides align to TRBD1. The V and J ends lost 7 bases and 0 bases, in that order; junction bases with no gene match: 6. Germline CDR1 and CDR2: MDHEN and SYDVKM. The CDR3 spans 14 residues. The CDR3 loop reads CASTDRGHSYEQYF. CDR3 DNA sequence: TGTGCCAGCACCGATAGGGGGCACTCCTACGAGCAGTACTTC.

J is TRBJ2-7 and V is TRBV6-1, with 9 bases identical to TRBD1. The germline CDR1 and CDR2 sequences are MNHNS and SASEGT. This CDR3 has 14 amino acids. V shed 8 bases and J 3 bases; nucleotides not matched to a gene: 8. Here the CDR3 DNA reads TGTGCCAGCTCGCACGGGACAGGGTACTACGAGCAGTACTTC. This translates into CASSHGTGYYEQYF.

The rearrangement links TRBV27 to TRBJ2-7; possibly TRBD1 for D (6 bases). This CDR3 is 14 amino acids long. From germline, CDR1 is MNHEY and CDR2 SMNVEV (reference sequence). V was trimmed by 5 bases and J by 2 bases, leaving 13 bases between them. The CDR3 is CASSARTAPYEQYF. As DNA, the CDR3 is TGTGCCAGCAGTGCCCGGACAGCGCCCTACGAGCAGTACTTC.

The chain links TRBV29-1 to TRBJ2-6; possible D gene TRBD2, 5 bases. The CDR3 contains 18 residues. The germline V gene has CDR1 SQVTM and CDR2 ANQGSEA. V was cut by 7 bases and J by 2 bases, with 24 bases left in between. The CDR3 DNA follows: TGCAGCGACCGAGGGTCGTACTCCACGGGCACTGGGGCCAACGTCCTGACTTTC. Protein product: CSDRGSYSTGTGANVLTF.

The V call is TRBV19, the J call TRBJ1-3; TRBD1 might be the D (5 bases). The germline V gene has CDR1 LNHDA and CDR2 SQIVND (reference sequence). Deletions cut 5 bases from V and 2 bases from J, with 7 bases between. The CDR3 spans 13 residues. As DNA, the CDR3 is TGTGCCAGTAGTGTGACAGCTGGAAACACCATATATTTT. Translated: CASSVTAGNTIYF. Complete variable domain (other parts from reference TRBV19 and TRBJ1-3): DGGITQSPKYLFRKEGQNVTLSCEQNLNHDAMYWYRQDPGQGLRLIYYSQIVNDFQKGDIAEGYSVSREKKESFPLTVTSAQKNPTAFYLCASSVTAGNTIYFGEGSWLTVV.

The chain combines TRBV6-6 with TRBJ2-3, with TRBD1 matching over 7 bases. Trimming cost V 7 bases and J 4 bases; bases outside gene matches: 14. Germline-derived CDR1 and CDR2 are MNHNY and SVGAGI (reference sequence). The CDR3 length is 16 residues. CDR3 protein: CASTYKRTGNADTQYF. For the CDR3, the DNA is TGTGCCAGCACCTATAAAAGGACAGGCAATGCAGATACGCAGTATTTT.

Points on this clone: Other DNA sequences from this sample encode an identical CDR3 as well. The genes are TRBV4-1 and TRBJ1-5; weak D call: TRBD1 (5 bases). This CDR3 spans 16 amino acids. From germline, CDR1 is MGHRA and CDR2 YSYEKL. Deletions cut 1 base from V and 0 bases from J, with 10 bases between. In nucleotides, the CDR3 is TGCGCCAGCAGCCAAGTCGGTCAGGGTAGCAATCAGCCCCAGCATTTT. It specifies CASSQVGQGSNQPQHF.

V is TRBV7-9 and J is TRBJ1-2, with D possibly matching TRBD1 (5 bases). This CDR3 has 14 amino acids. Trimming cost V 1 base and J 8 bases, with 14 bases left between them. Germline loops: CDR1 SEHNR, CDR2 FQNEAQ (reference sequence). CDR3 in DNA: TGTGCCAGCAGCTTAGGGGTCGGGGGAGACGGCTACACCTTC. Encoded protein: CASSLGVGGDGYTF.

The gene calls are TRBV11-2 and TRBJ1-3; D not resolved. The CDR3 has 16 amino acids. The V gene lost 5 bases and the J gene lost 2 bases, with 16 bases spanning the gap. Germline CDR1 reads SGHAT; CDR2 reads FQNNGV. The CDR3 loop reads CASSHDRREAGNTIYF. CDR3 sequence (DNA): TGTGCCAGCAGCCACGATCGGAGAGAGGCTGGAAACACCATATATTTT.

The genes are TRBV5-5 and TRBJ1-3; D is unresolved. V lost 4 bases, J lost 0 bases, and 8 bases lay in between. Germline V CDR1 and CDR2: SGHKS, YYEKEE (reference sequence). The CDR3 is made up of 14 amino acids. The CDR3 bases are TGTGCCAGCAGCGACGCCTCCTCTGGAAACACCATATATTTT. It yields the protein CASSDASSGNTIYF. Based on the CDR3 plus reference TRBV5-5 and TRBJ1-3, the full variable domain is DAGVTQSPTHLIKTRGQQVTLRCSPISGHKSVSWYQQVLGQGPQFIFQYYEKEERGRGNFPDRFSARQFPNYSSELNVNALLLGDSALYLCASSDASSGNTIYFGEGSWLTVV.

The DNA of the CDR3 is TGTGCCAGCAGCTCCGAGGGGACACGAACAAGGGGCTACACCTTC. This translates into CASSSEGTRTRGYTF. The chain carries TRBV5-4 and TRBJ1-2; D might be TRBD1 (6 bases). V lost 3 bases and J 8 bases, leaving 20 bases between the germline ends. CDR3 length: 15 amino acids. Germline values: CDR1 SGHNT, CDR2 YYREEE (reference sequence).

The chain employs TRBV28 and TRBJ1-5, with TRBD1 matching over 8 bases. Germline lookup yields CDR1 MDHEN and CDR2 SYDVKM. CDR3 length equals 15 residues. J was trimmed by 5 bases and V by 2 bases; bases with no gene match: 5. The CDR3 here is CASSLLGTGYQPQHF. CDR3 nucleotide sequence: TGTGCCAGCAGTTTACTGGGGACAGGTTATCAGCCCCAGCATTTT. The variable domain in full, with the rest retrieved from reference TRBV28 and TRBJ1-5, is DVKVTQSSRYLVKRTGEKVFLECVQDMDHENMFWYRQDPGLGLRLIYFSYDVKMKEKGDIPEGYSVSREKKERFSLILESASTNQTSMYLCASSLLGTGYQPQHFGDGTRLSIL.

The rearrangement links TRBV27 to TRBJ2-7; the D is unclear. The CDR3 runs 16 residues. Trimming took 6 bases from V and 0 from J, leaving 18 bases between them. Germline V gene sequence: CDR1 MNHEY, CDR2 SMNVEV (reference sequence). CDR3 bases: TGTGCCAGCAGCACACAAGCCAGGTACCTCTCCTACGAGCAGTACTTC. Residues: CASSTQARYLSYEQYF.

This clone was recorded once. The chain uses TRBV19 and TRBJ2-7; tentative D call: TRBD1 (5 bases). Trimming shortened V by 5 bases and J by 0 bases, and 14 bases separated the two germline ends. The CDR3 runs 15 residues. The V gene's germline CDR1 is LNHDA and CDR2 SQIVND (reference sequence). The CDR3 sequence: CASSRGAEASYEQYF. DNA for the CDR3: TGTGCCAGTAGTCGTGGGGCAGAGGCCTCCTACGAGCAGTACTTC.

This clone is a singleton in its sample. V and J are TRBV5-1 and TRBJ2-7, with a tentative D call TRBD2 (5 bases). CDR1 is SGHRS, CDR2 YFSETQ, per germline. This CDR3 has 14 residues. Trimming cost V 0 bases and J 4 bases, with 11 bases left between them. CDR3 region: CASSLAGVRYEQYF. DNA for the CDR3: TGCGCCAGCAGCTTGGCCGGGGTCCGGTACGAGCAGTACTTC.

The rearrangement links TRBV11-2 to TRBJ1-5, with 7 bases matching TRBD1. This CDR3 comprises 14 residues. The germline V gene encodes CDR1 SGHAT and CDR2 FQNNGV. Trimming cost V 2 bases and J 8 bases; bases outside gene matches: 6. The CDR3 nucleotides are TGTGCCAGCAGCTTATCAGGGGGTGATGAGCCCCAGCATTTT. This encodes CASSLSGGDEPQHF.

V and J are TRBV28 and TRBJ1-4, with D possibly TRBD1 on 5 matching bases. V gave up 10 bases and J gave up 8 bases, with 17 bases separating them. Germline V gene data show CDR1 as MDHEN and CDR2 as SYDVKM. This CDR3 spans 13 amino acids. The CDR3 DNA reads as TGTGCCACAGGATCAGGGACTTACGAAAAACTGTTTTTT. It codes for CATGSGTYEKLFF.

The rearrangement joins TRBV5-1 to TRBJ2-5, with D hard to call. This CDR3 is built from 14 residues. Trimming stripped 1 base from V and 6 bases from J, with 13 bases between. Germline CDR1 reads SGHRS; CDR2 reads YFSETQ. In nucleotides, the CDR3 is TGCGCCAGCAGCTTGATAACTGGGGAAAAGACCCAGTACTTC. It specifies CASSLITGEKTQYF.

The chain is built from TRBV5-4 and TRBJ2-3, with D possibly TRBD2 on 6 matching bases. Deletions cut 1 base from V and 5 bases from J, with 20 bases between. Germline CDR1 and CDR2: SGHNT and YYREEE (reference sequence). The CDR3 has 17 amino acids. The CDR3 region is CASSLIGGGWVQDTQYF. The CDR3 DNA follows: TGTGCCAGCAGCTTGATCGGCGGAGGGTGGGTGCAAGATACGCAGTATTTT.

On this clone: This may stem from a read error, because a much larger clone lies one nucleotide away. Other DNA sequences in this sample translate to the same CDR3. The V gene is TRBV7-2, the J gene TRBJ2-3; no definite D call. This CDR3 is 13 amino acids long. The V and J ends lost 1 base and 0 bases respectively, with 2 bases between them. Per the germline V gene, CDR1 is SGHTA and CDR2 is FQGNSA. The CDR3 here is CASSLGSTDTQYF. As DNA, the CDR3 is TGTGCCAGCAGCTTAGGAAGCACAGATACGCAGTATTTT. The entire variable domain, with the rest obtained from reference TRBV7-2 and TRBJ2-3, is as follows: GAGVSQSPSNKVTEKGKDVELRCDPISGHTALYWYRQSLGQGLEFLIYFQGNSAPDKSGLPSDRFSAERTGGSVSTLTIQRTQQEDSAVYLCASSLGSTDTQYFGPGTRLTVL.

This clone was picked up a small number of times. The chain has TRBV2 and TRBJ1-5, with D maybe TRBD1 (5 bases). V gave up 6 bases and J gave up 3 bases, with 12 bases separating them. The CDR3 totals 14 residues. Germline V lookup: CDR1 SNHLY, CDR2 FYNNEI. As DNA, the CDR3 is TGTGCCAGCAGGCGGCAGGGTAACAATCAGCCCCAGCATTTT. It yields the protein CASRRQGNNQPQHF. Using reference TRBV2 and TRBJ1-5 for the parts outside the CDR3, the full variable domain is EPEVTQTPSHQVTQMGQEVILRCVPISNHLYFYWYRQILGQKVEFLVSFYNNEISEKSEIFDDQFSVERPDGSNFTLKIRSTKLEDSAMYFCASRRQGNNQPQHFGDGTRLSIL.

This clone has a handful of counts. V and J are TRBV5-1 and TRBJ2-3; D may correspond to TRBD1 or TRBD2 (5 bases each). From germline, CDR1 is SGHRS and CDR2 YFSETQ. The CDR3 sequence is 14 residues long. The V end was cut by 4 bases, the J end by 2 bases, with 11 bases between. CDR3 protein: CASSLGTPTDTQYF. CDR3 nucleotides: TGCGCCAGCAGCCTAGGGACGCCCACAGATACGCAGTATTTT.

This clone has just a few counts. This chain links TRBV7-2 with TRBJ2-7, with TRBD2 matching over 12 bases. Germline-derived CDR1 and CDR2 are SGHTA and FQGNSA. V was clipped by 5 bases and J by 7 bases; unmatched bases: 12. This CDR3 has 16 amino acids. The CDR3 DNA reads TGTGCCAGCAGCCCCTATGGGGCCCTAGCGGGAGGGGAGCAGTACTTC. It specifies CASSPYGALAGGEQYF.

This clone turned up a few times. The genes are TRBV7-6 and TRBJ2-1, with 11 bases matching TRBD2. The V gene end was trimmed by 4 bases and the J gene end by 8 bases; junction bases not matched to a gene: 10. The CDR3 length is 16 residues. From germline, CDR1 is SGHVS and CDR2 FNYEAQ. CDR3 nucleotides: TGTGCCAGCAGCTCGCCGACTAGCGGGACAAAGGATGAGCAGTTCTTC. Translating it yields CASSSPTSGTKDEQFF.

The chain recombines TRBV15 with TRBJ2-2; 10 bases map to TRBD2. CDR1 is LNHNV, CDR2 YYDKDF, per germline (reference sequence). V was pared by 0 bases and J by 7 bases, with 2 bases of the junction left unmatched. The CDR3 is 15 amino acids. For the CDR3, the DNA is TGTGCCACCAGCAGAGATCTAGCGGGAGTCGGGGAGCTGTTTTTT. Its protein product is CATSRDLAGVGELFF. The whole variable domain, remainder taken from reference TRBV15 and TRBJ2-2, is DAMVIQNPRYQVTQFGKPVTLSCSQTLNHNVMYWYQQKSSQAPKLLFHYYDKDFNNEADTPDNFQSRRPNTSFCFLDIRSPGLGDTAMYLCATSRDLAGVGELFFGEGSRLTVL.

This clone was counted once. The CDR3 DNA sequence: TGCGCCAGCAGCTTGCAGGGATCTCTAGATACGCAGTATTTT. As protein: CASSLQGSLDTQYF. The V gene is TRBV5-1, the J gene TRBJ2-3; a weak D match, TRBD1 (5 bases). In germline, CDR1 is SGHRS, CDR2 YFSETQ. This CDR3 comprises 14 residues. V was pared by 1 base and J by 5 bases, with 11 bases between.

This chain connects TRBV19 to TRBJ2-3, with TRBD1 as a possible D gene (5 bases). The V gene's germline CDR1 is LNHDA and CDR2 SQIVND (reference sequence). The CDR3 is 13 amino acids. The chain's CDR3 is CAVPGPSTDTQYF. The CDR3 DNA reads as TGTGCGGTCCCAGGGCCCAGCACAGATACGCAGTATTTT.

This clone has more than one count but fewer than ten. The chain has TRBV7-2 and TRBJ2-7, with unresolved D. The length of the CDR3 is 15 residues. The germline gives CDR1 SGHTA, CDR2 FQGNSA. Trimming left V 5 bases short and J 3 bases short, with 17 bases between. CDR3: CASSVTLHTDYEQYF. CDR3 sequence (DNA): TGTGCCAGCAGCGTGACGCTACACACGGACTACGAGCAGTACTTC.

This clone appeared a single time. The chain carries TRBV5-8 and TRBJ2-7; tentatively, D is TRBD1 (6 bases). This CDR3 contains 13 residues. CDR1 SGHTS and CDR2 YDEGEE come from the germline V gene. Trimming cost V 0 bases and J 6 bases, with 10 bases left between them. CDR3 DNA sequence: TGTGCCAGCAGCTTGGGGTCAGGGGTCGAGCAGTACTTC. Protein product: CASSLGSGVEQYF.